The 31 T cell receptor beta chains below all came from one sample that was sequenced in a study of CD8 T cells in ankylosing spondylitis. Study findings and constraints: Blood of patients with ankylosing spondylitis appeared to be characterized by a TCR beta motif of eight or nine highly homologous variants.

Which antigens these TCRs recognize remains unknown. TCRdb reprocessed the 5' RACE reads with MiXCR, giving one entry per CDR3 protein. The sample carries 500,000 to 650,000 distinct CDR3 sequences, roughly 5% recorded once. Sequences were obtained from blood, either unsorted or a sorted T cell fraction (not recorded which). The receptors derive from a male donor with ankylosing spondylitis.

Many counts were recorded for this clonotype. The rearrangement joins TRBV5-1 to TRBJ2-2; the D gene is possibly TRBD2 (5 bases). Germline loops: CDR1 SGHRS, CDR2 YFSETQ. V dropped 2 bases and J dropped 4 bases, with 12 bases sitting between them. This CDR3 has 15 amino acids. The DNA of the CDR3 is TGCGCCAGCAGCTTTACTCCGGGAAGCACCGGGGAGCTGTTTTTT. Amino acids: CASSFTPGSTGELFF.

This clonotype was counted many times. The V call is TRBV5-6, the J call TRBJ2-3; 10 bases map to TRBD1. V was pared by 0 bases and J by 6 bases, with 7 bases of the junction left unmatched. Germline loops: CDR1 SGHDT, CDR2 YYEEEE. The CDR3 sequence is 16 residues long. CDR3 region: CASSLATGGRKDTQYF. CDR3 sequence (DNA): TGTGCCAGCAGCTTGGCGACAGGGGGCAGGAAGGATACGCAGTATTTT.

This sequence joins TRBV28 and TRBJ2-7; 7 nucleotides match TRBD2. The CDR3 covers 13 residues. Germline V gene lookup returns CDR1 MDHEN and CDR2 SYDVKM. CDR3 protein: CAVSGRGSYEQYF. The CDR3 DNA is TGTGCGGTGTCTGGGAGGGGATCCTACGAGCAGTACTTC.

This clonotype was counted a few times. This rearrangement joins TRBV27 to TRBJ2-1; 9 nucleotides line up with TRBD2. Germline CDR1 MNHEY, CDR2 SMNVEV (reference sequence). With 0 bases clipped from V and 3 bases from J, the junction kept 9 bases outside the gene matches. The CDR3 is 18 amino acids. CDR3 sequence (DNA): TGTGCCAGCAGTTTATCGCGGGGGGGACCCCGGCTCTACAATGAGCAGTTCTTC. Amino acids: CASSLSRGGPRLYNEQFF.

This clonotype appeared a few times. The rearrangement uses TRBV5-1 and TRBJ2-7, with a tentative D call TRBD1 (5 bases). CDR3 length equals 13 residues. Germline CDR1 reads SGHRS; CDR2 reads YFSETQ. The germline V and J ends were trimmed by 0 bases and 5 bases, with 9 bases remaining between them. CDR3 DNA: TGCGCCAGCAGCTTGGAGGGGTATGACGAGCAGTACTTC. Amino acids: CASSLEGYDEQYF.

Many counts were recorded for this clonotype. The V gene is TRBV28, the J gene TRBJ2-2, with 14 bases matching TRBD2. The germline gives CDR1 MDHEN, CDR2 SYDVKM. After removal of 4 bases from V and 6 bases from J, the junction contained 1 base not matched to a gene. The CDR3 length is 15 residues. The CDR3 DNA reads as TGTGCCAGCAGTTCGACTAGCGGGAGGGCCGGGGAGCTGTTTTTT. The encoded protein is CASSSTSGRAGELFF. Variable domain in full (rest from reference TRBV28 and TRBJ2-2): DVKVTQSSRYLVKRTGEKVFLECVQDMDHENMFWYRQDPGLGLRLIYFSYDVKMKEKGDIPEGYSVSREKKERFSLILESASTNQTSMYLCASSSTSGRAGELFFGEGSRLTVL.

This clonotype has ten or more counts. The chain combines TRBV5-6 with TRBJ1-6; D remains unclear. The CDR3 covers 14 residues. V shed 3 bases and J shed 8 bases, with 12 bases lying between them. Germline V gene lookup returns CDR1 SGHDT and CDR2 YYEEEE. The CDR3 region is CASSSSPDHSPLHF. In DNA form, the CDR3 reads TGTGCCAGCAGCTCCAGCCCCGATCATTCACCCCTCCACTTT.

The chain combines TRBV4-2 with TRBJ1-3, with 9 bases lining up with TRBD1. V trimming: 3 bases; J trimming: 7 bases; junction bases outside the gene matches: 7. The CDR3 extends over 15 amino acids. The germline V gene encodes CDR1 LGHNA and CDR2 YNFKEQ. CDR3 in amino acids: CASSQPGTGYNTIYF. In DNA, the CDR3 is TGTGCCAGCAGCCAGCCCGGGACAGGGTATAACACCATATATTTT.

This clonotype has a count of ten or more. The rearrangement links TRBV5-5 to TRBJ2-7, with D uncertain. The V and J ends lost 2 bases and 3 bases respectively, with 15 bases between them. Germline CDR1 reads SGHKS; CDR2 reads YYEKEE (reference sequence). This CDR3 region has 15 residues. CDR3 sequence (DNA): TGTGCCAGCAGCTTACCCCCCGGGTTACTCTACGAGCAGTACTTC. It is translated as CASSLPPGLLYEQYF.

This clonotype has more than one count but fewer than ten. J is TRBJ2-5 and V is TRBV15; 11 bases map to TRBD1. The CDR3 runs 15 residues. V lost 1 base and J lost 3; bases outside the gene matches: 1. Germline CDR1 is LNHNV and CDR2 is YYDKDF (reference sequence). CDR3 residues: CATSRGTGGEETQYF. DNA of the CDR3: TGTGCCACCAGCAGAGGGACAGGGGGCGAAGAGACCCAGTACTTC.

This clonotype has ten or more counts. The genes are TRBV6-2 or TRBV6-3 and TRBJ2-1; 10 positions match TRBD1. Germline CDR1 is MNHEY and CDR2 is SVGEGT. The CDR3 has 15 amino acids. Unmatched junction bases numbered 11, after V lost 6 bases and J lost 9 bases. The CDR3 DNA reads TGTGCCAGCAGGCCAGCGGGGACAGGGGACGGTGAGCAGTTCTTC. This codes for CASRPAGTGDGEQFF.

This clonotype occurred many times. The J gene is TRBJ1-4, the V gene TRBV7-6; 7 positions agree with TRBD1. The CDR3 consists of 15 residues. J lost 0 bases, V lost 5 bases, and 3 bases had no gene match. Germline-derived CDR1 and CDR2 are SGHVS and FNYEAQ. CDR3 region: CASSPGTATNEKLFF. As DNA, the CDR3 is TGTGCCAGCAGCCCGGGGACAGCAACTAATGAAAAACTGTTTTTT.

This clonotype has a count of ten or more. The V call is TRBV10-3, the J call TRBJ2-7; TRBD1 matches at 10 bases. The CDR3 totals 13 residues. The V and J ends lost 7 bases and 2 bases, in that order; junction bases with no gene match: 2. Germline V gene sequence: CDR1 ENHRY, CDR2 SYGVKD. CDR3 protein: CAIKGTGAYEQYF. The CDR3 DNA is TGTGCCATCAAAGGGACAGGGGCCTACGAGCAGTACTTC.

The chain links TRBV6-1 to TRBJ2-1; tentative D call: TRBD2 (7 bases). V lost 4 bases and J lost 0, with 13 bases in between. CDR3 size: 16 residues. Per germline, CDR1 MNHNS and CDR2 SASEGT. The CDR3 protein is CASSGIRGGSYNEQFF. CDR3 nucleotide sequence: TGTGCCAGCAGTGGAATAAGGGGGGGCTCCTACAATGAGCAGTTCTTC.

This clonotype was recorded at least ten times. The chain carries TRBV4-2 and TRBJ2-5; D may match TRBD1 or TRBD2 (6 bases each). This CDR3 comprises 14 residues. From germline, CDR1 is LGHNA and CDR2 YNFKEQ. V dropped 2 bases and J dropped 4 bases, with 11 bases sitting between them. CDR3 nucleotides: TGTGCCAGCAGCCAAACAGGAGGGGGAGAGACCCAGTACTTC. Translating gives CASSQTGGGETQYF.

This clonotype was counted at least ten times. The J gene is TRBJ1-1, the V gene TRBV20-1; 7 nucleotides line up with TRBD1. This CDR3 comprises 13 residues. CDR1 is DFQATT, CDR2 SNEGSKA, per germline (reference sequence). The CDR3 DNA reads as TGCAGCTCAGTGAGACAGGGACGAACTGAAGCTTTCTTT. It codes for CSSVRQGRTEAFF.

This clonotype was seen at least ten times. The chain is built from TRBV12-3 or TRBV12-4 and TRBJ2-3; 9 positions match TRBD2. This CDR3 is 16 amino acids long. V trimming: 6 bases; J trimming: 2 bases; junction bases outside the gene matches: 9. CDR3 nucleotides: TGTGCCAGCAGCCCCTGGAGCGGGGGGTTCACAGATACGCAGTATTTT. Translating it yields CASSPWSGGFTDTQYF.

The DNA for the CDR3 is TGCGCCAGCAGCTTAATTGGTGTGAACACTGAAGCTTTCTTT. As protein: CASSLIGVNTEAFF. This chain connects TRBV5-1 to TRBJ1-1; unclear D gene. V lost 2 bases and J 0 bases, leaving 8 bases between the germline ends. This CDR3 has 14 residues. Germline V gene data show CDR1 as SGHRS and CDR2 as YFSETQ.

The rearrangement joins TRBV7-2 to TRBJ2-7; TRBD2 is a possible D gene (6 bases). The V gene's germline CDR1 is SGHTA and CDR2 FQGNSA. The CDR3 totals 13 residues. V lost 4 bases and J 2 bases, leaving 9 bases between the germline ends. CDR3 nucleotides: TGTGCCAGCAGCTGGTCTAGCGCCTACGAGCAGTACTTC. It specifies CASSWSSAYEQYF. The full variable domain, with the rest looked up from reference TRBV7-2 and TRBJ2-7, is GAGVSQSPSNKVTEKGKDVELRCDPISGHTALYWYRQSLGQGLEFLIYFQGNSAPDKSGLPSDRFSAERTGGSVSTLTIQRTQQEDSAVYLCASSWSSAYEQYFGPGTRLTVT.

In its sample, this clonotype was seen many times. The chain joins TRBV5-1 to TRBJ2-2; D tentatively reads TRBD1 or TRBD2 (5 bases each). The CDR3 has 16 amino acids. Germline CDR1 is SGHRS and CDR2 is YFSETQ. Trimming removed 3 bases at V and 4 bases at J, with 16 bases between. CDR3 region: CASSSGTDLVTGELFF. In nucleotides, the CDR3 is TGCGCCAGCAGCTCCGGGACCGACCTAGTCACCGGGGAGCTGTTTTTT.

There are a few counts of this clonotype. The rearrangement uses TRBV5-1 and TRBJ2-2; 8 bases are shared with TRBD2. V shed 5 bases, J shed 6 bases, and the junction held 9 bases outside the gene matches. Germline V lookup: CDR1 SGHRS, CDR2 YFSETQ. The CDR3 has 15 amino acids. The CDR3 DNA reads TGCGCCAGCAGAACCGGGACTAGTGAGGCCGGGGAGCTGTTTTTT. Translated, it gives CASRTGTSEAGELFF.

There are many counts of this clonotype. V usage is TRBV28 and J usage is TRBJ1-6; perhaps TRBD1 as D (5 bases). Germline V CDR1 and CDR2: MDHEN, SYDVKM. The CDR3 runs 14 residues. V gave up 7 bases and J gave up 5 bases, with 12 bases separating them. Here the CDR3 DNA reads TGTGCCAGCACCCTTGGACATAATAATTCACCCCTCCACTTT. Protein sequence: CASTLGHNNSPLHF.

This clonotype has ten or more counts. The V and J genes are TRBV6-5 and TRBJ2-2, with a weak D call TRBD2 (5 bases). The V end was cut by 1 base, the J end by 4 bases, with 10 bases between. Germline CDR1 and CDR2: MNHEY and SVGAGI. The CDR3 covers 15 residues. CDR3 DNA sequence: TGTGCCAGCAGTTACTTGACGGGGAGCACCGGGGAGCTGTTTTTT. Amino acids: CASSYLTGSTGELFF.

The sample holds many counts of this clonotype. The chain uses TRBV5-6 and TRBJ2-5; D is unclear. V lost 3 bases and J lost 4, with 16 bases in between. Germline V gene lookup returns CDR1 SGHDT and CDR2 YYEEEE. The CDR3 runs 15 residues. This CDR3 reads CASSSPTGVLETQYF. The CDR3 DNA follows: TGTGCCAGCAGCTCCCCGACGGGTGTATTAGAGACCCAGTACTTC.

This clonotype was recorded many times. The genes are TRBV11-2 and TRBJ2-1, with TRBD2 matching over 7 bases. From germline, CDR1 is SGHAT and CDR2 FQNNGV. J was trimmed by 3 bases and V by 5 bases; bases with no gene match: 4. The CDR3 contains 14 residues. The DNA for the CDR3 is TGTGCCAGCAGCCTACTAGCGAACTACAATGAGCAGTTCTTC. Translation gives CASSLLANYNEQFF. The variable domain in full, completed from reference TRBV11-2 and TRBJ2-1, reads EAGVAQSPRYKIIEKRQSVAFWCNPISGHATLYWYQQILGQGPKLLIQFQNNGVVDDSQLPKDRFSAERLKGVDSTLKIQPAKLEDSAVYLCASSLLANYNEQFFGPGTRLTVL.

This clonotype came up many times. This chain uses TRBV24-1 with TRBJ2-2; 7 nucleotides align to TRBD1. Germline CDR1 KGHDR, CDR2 SFDVKD. The V and J ends lost 2 bases and 4 bases, in that order; junction bases with no gene match: 3. CDR3 length equals 15 residues. The CDR3 here is CATSDSTGRTGELFF. The CDR3 DNA is TGTGCCACCAGTGATTCGACAGGGCGCACCGGGGAGCTGTTTTTT.

J is TRBJ2-3 and V is TRBV2, with TRBD2 as a possible D gene (6 bases). CDR1 is SNHLY, CDR2 FYNNEI, per germline. The CDR3 length is 12 residues. The V gene lost 8 bases and the J gene lost 4 bases, with 10 bases spanning the gap. DNA for the CDR3: TGTGCCAGCGGTGGAGGGGCAGATACGCAGTATTTT. It yields the protein CASGGGADTQYF.

This clonotype was seen at least ten times. This rearrangement joins TRBV20-1 to TRBJ2-7; 11 bases line up with TRBD2. Germline values: CDR1 DFQATT, CDR2 SNEGSKA (reference sequence). The junction had 4 bases not matched to a gene; V was cut back by 6 bases and J by 0 bases. This CDR3 region has 14 residues. CDR3 region: CSARTSGSSYEQYF. For the CDR3, the DNA is TGCAGTGCGAGGACTAGCGGGTCCTCCTACGAGCAGTACTTC.

The V and J genes are TRBV7-2 and TRBJ2-7; D not resolved. The V gene's germline CDR1 is SGHTA and CDR2 FQGNSA. V lost 1 base to trimming and J lost 5 bases, with 9 bases between them. The CDR3 spans 13 residues. The CDR3, as DNA: TGTGCCAGCAGCTTAGGGGGAAGAAACGAGCAGTACTTC. It codes for CASSLGGRNEQYF. Variable domain in full (rest from reference TRBV7-2 and TRBJ2-7): GAGVSQSPSNKVTEKGKDVELRCDPISGHTALYWYRQSLGQGLEFLIYFQGNSAPDKSGLPSDRFSAERTGGSVSTLTIQRTQQEDSAVYLCASSLGGRNEQYFGPGTRLTVT.

At least ten counts were recorded for this clonotype. V is TRBV5-1 and J is TRBJ2-1; 10 bases are shared with TRBD2. Germline CDR1 and CDR2: SGHRS and YFSETQ. The CDR3 has 16 amino acids. Unmatched junction bases numbered 2, after V lost 0 bases and J lost 2 bases. DNA of the CDR3: TGCGCCAGCAGCTTGGGGACTAGCGGTACCTACAATGAGCAGTTCTTC. Residues: CASSLGTSGTYNEQFF.

Ten or more counts support this clonotype. V gene TRBV7-2 combines with J gene TRBJ1-1; D remains ambiguous. The V end was cut by 2 bases, the J end by 5 bases, with 9 bases between. CDR1 SGHTA and CDR2 FQGNSA come from the germline V gene. The CDR3 extends over 13 amino acids. The DNA of the CDR3 is TGTGCCAGCAGCTTATACGGAGGGACTGAAGCTTTCTTT. It yields the protein CASSLYGGTEAFF.